Sequencing of this T cell receptor (beta chain) was carried out in a study of Graves' ophthalmopathy and Graves' hyperthyroidism. As the template, RNA transcripts were used to amplify TCR beta CDR3 regions. After a first-round RT-PCR with HTBI primers, a second-round multiplex PCR was run. TCRdb itself ran the multiplex PCR reads through MiXCR, one entry per CDR3 protein. The sample lists about 740,000 distinct CDR3 sequences, 40% occurring once. Each diagnosis was determined on the basis of clinical symptoms, serum thyroxine, TRAb, thyroid ultrasound and orbital computed tomography. This clonotype was seen ten or more times. The CDR3 is 12 residues long. Germline V gives CDR1 SGHTS, CDR2 YDEGEE. V gave up 2 bases and J gave up 5 bases, with 7 bases separating them.

Source material: peripheral blood. This receptor was identified in an adult man with Graves' ophthalmopathy. The rearrangement joins TRBV5-8 to TRBJ2-5; no clear D gene. The DNA for the CDR3 is TGTGCCAGCAGCTTCGCCTCGGAGACCCAGTACTTC. Its translation: CASSFASETQYF.